This TCR beta chain was observed in a study of shared clonotypes between healthy human individuals. Study context: Used for every donor were three CD4 naive, three CD4 memory, two CD8 naive and one CD8 memory plate. Study conclusions and caveats: All-four-donor shared clonotypes had higher generation probabilities than non-shared clonotypes did.

It was across several immunoSEQ plates that each subset's genomic DNA was evenly split. Using immunoSEQ multiplex PCR, the repertoire was profiled, and TCRdb retains in-frame clones only, with some absent. The table has about 2.4 million clones, just over 90% seen once. CD4+ cells yielded CD45RA+ naive and CD45RA-negative memory subsets. V was pared by 5 bases and J by 5 bases, with 5 bases of the junction left unmatched. The length of the CDR3 is 14 residues. Germline V gene sequence: CDR1 MNHNS, CDR2 SASEGT. Details on this clone: Its specificity is unknown.

The sample was naive CD4+ T cells sorted from blood. As to subset: CD45RA+ positively selected. J is TRBJ1-5 and V is TRBV6-1; 8 bases match TRBD1. The receptor comes from a man younger than 30 in good health. CDR3 protein: CASSPGTGYQPQHF. CDR3 coding DNA: TGTGCCAGCAGTCCCGGGACAGGTTATCAGCCCCAGCATTTT.